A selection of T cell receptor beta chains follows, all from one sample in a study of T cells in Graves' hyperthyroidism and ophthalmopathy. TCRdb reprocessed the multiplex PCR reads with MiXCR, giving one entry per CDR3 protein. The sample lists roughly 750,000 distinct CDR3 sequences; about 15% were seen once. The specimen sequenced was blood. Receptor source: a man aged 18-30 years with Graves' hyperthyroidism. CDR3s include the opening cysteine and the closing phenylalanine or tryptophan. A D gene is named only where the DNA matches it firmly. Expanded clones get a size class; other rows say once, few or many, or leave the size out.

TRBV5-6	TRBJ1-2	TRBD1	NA	CASSSPRRGHGYTF	TGTGCCAGCAGCTCCCCCCGGAGGGGGCATGGCTACACCTTC
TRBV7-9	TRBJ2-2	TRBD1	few	CASSAQGARENTGELFF	TGTGCCAGCAGCGCTCAGGGGGCACGGGAAAATACCGGGGAGCTGTTTTTT
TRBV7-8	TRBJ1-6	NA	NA	CASSLVPAVSYNSPLHF	TGTGCCAGCAGCTTGGTTCCAGCAGTATCCTATAATTCACCCCTCCACTTT
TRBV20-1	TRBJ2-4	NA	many	CSARVGVAGAKNIQYF	TGCAGTGCTAGAGTTGGGGTGGCGGGAGCCAAAAACATTCAGTACTTC
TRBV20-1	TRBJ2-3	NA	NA	CSALRAGSADTQYF	TGCAGTGCGCTGAGAGCAGGGTCGGCAGATACGCAGTATTTT
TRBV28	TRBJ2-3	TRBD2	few	CASSLWLAGGASYF	TGTGCCAGCAGTTTATGGTTAGCGGGAGGGGCGTCGTATTTT
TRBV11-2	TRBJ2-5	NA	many	CASSLDRVETQYF	TGTGCCAGCAGCTTAGACAGGGTAGAGACCCAGTACTTC
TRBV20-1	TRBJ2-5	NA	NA	CSASRGVQETQYF	TGCAGTGCTTCAAGAGGGGTCCAAGAGACCCAGTACTTC
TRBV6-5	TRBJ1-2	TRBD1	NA	CASSSKTGGNYGYTF	TGTGCCAGCAGTTCAAAGACAGGGGGCAACTATGGCTACACCTTC
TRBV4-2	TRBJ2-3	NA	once	CASSQASQGGTDTQYF	TGTGCCAGCAGCCAAGCTAGCCAAGGCGGGACAGATACGCAGTATTTT
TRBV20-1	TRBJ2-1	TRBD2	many	CSARASILAGISYNEQFF	TGCAGTGCTAGAGCCTCCATCTTAGCGGGCATCTCCTACAATGAGCAGTTCTTC
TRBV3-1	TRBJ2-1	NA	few	CASSQEPLNNEQFF	TGTGCCAGCAGCCAAGAGCCTCTTAACAATGAGCAGTTCTTC
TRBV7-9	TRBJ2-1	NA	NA	CASSSLGGYNEQFF	TGTGCCAGCAGTTCTCTGGGAGGTTACAATGAGCAGTTCTTC
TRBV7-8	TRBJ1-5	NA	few	CASSHTMSNQPQHF	TGTGCCAGCAGCCATACCATGAGCAATCAGCCCCAGCATTTT
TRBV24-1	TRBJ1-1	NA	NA	CATSDSTGTEAFF	TGTGCCACCAGTGACTCGACAGGAACTGAAGCTTTCTTT
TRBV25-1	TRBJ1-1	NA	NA	CASSEIRGKNTEAFF	TGTGCCAGCAGTGAAATAAGGGGGAAGAACACTGAAGCTTTCTTT
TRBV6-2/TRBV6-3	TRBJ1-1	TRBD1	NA	CASSYSGTGNTEAFF	TGTGCCAGCAGTTACTCCGGGACAGGGAACACTGAAGCTTTCTTT
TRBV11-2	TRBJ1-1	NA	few	CASSLDRPGGGDTEAFF	TGTGCCAGCAGCTTAGATCGCCCGGGGGGAGGAGACACTGAAGCTTTCTTT
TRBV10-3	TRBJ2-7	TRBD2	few	CASGGRVGEQYF	TGTGCCAGCGGGGGGAGGGTCGGCGAGCAGTACTTC
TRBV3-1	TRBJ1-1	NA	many	CASSQERAGGTEAFF	TGTGCCAGCAGCCAAGAGAGGGCGGGGGGGACTGAAGCTTTCTTT
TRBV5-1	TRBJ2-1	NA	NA	CASSAGQGSSYNEQFF	TGCGCCAGCAGCGCTGGCCAGGGGAGTTCTTACAATGAGCAGTTCTTC